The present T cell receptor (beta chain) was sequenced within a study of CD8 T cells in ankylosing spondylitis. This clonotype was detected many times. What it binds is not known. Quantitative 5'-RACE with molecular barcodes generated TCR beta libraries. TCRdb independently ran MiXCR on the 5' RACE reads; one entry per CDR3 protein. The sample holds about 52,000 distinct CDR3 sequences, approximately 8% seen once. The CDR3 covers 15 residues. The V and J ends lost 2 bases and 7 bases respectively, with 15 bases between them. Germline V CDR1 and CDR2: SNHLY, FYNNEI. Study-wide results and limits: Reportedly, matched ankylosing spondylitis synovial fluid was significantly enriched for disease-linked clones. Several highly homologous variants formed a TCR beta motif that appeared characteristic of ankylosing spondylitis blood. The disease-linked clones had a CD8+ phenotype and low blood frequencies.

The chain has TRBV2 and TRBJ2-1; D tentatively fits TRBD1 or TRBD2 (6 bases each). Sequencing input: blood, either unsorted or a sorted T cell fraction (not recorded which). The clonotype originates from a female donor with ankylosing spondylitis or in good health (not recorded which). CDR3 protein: CASSEFLGGRNEQFF. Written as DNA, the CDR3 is TGTGCCAGCAGTGAATTTTTGGGGGGCAGGAATGAGCAGTTCTTC.